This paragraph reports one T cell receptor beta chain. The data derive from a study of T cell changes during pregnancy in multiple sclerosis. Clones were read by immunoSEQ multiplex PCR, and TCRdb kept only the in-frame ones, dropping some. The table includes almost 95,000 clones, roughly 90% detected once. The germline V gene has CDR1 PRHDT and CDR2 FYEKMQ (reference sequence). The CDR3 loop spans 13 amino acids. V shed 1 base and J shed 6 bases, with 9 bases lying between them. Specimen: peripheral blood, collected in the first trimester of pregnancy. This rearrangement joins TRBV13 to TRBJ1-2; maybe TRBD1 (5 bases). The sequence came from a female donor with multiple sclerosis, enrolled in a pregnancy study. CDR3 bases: TGTGCCAGCAGCTTAGTCGGGGGGGATGGCTACACCTTC. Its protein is CASSLVGGDGYTF.